Shown below are 29 T cell receptor beta chains from a single sample sequenced in a study of blood T cell repertoires in COVID-19. Assay used: immunoSEQ multiplex PCR; TCRdb lists only in-frame clones, some missing. The sample holds roughly 180,000 clones, 80% to 90% seen once. What was sequenced was peripheral blood. The receptor set was obtained from a man in his forties or fifties who had recovered from COVID-19.

This chain connects TRBV24-1 to TRBJ2-2; 8 bases map to TRBD1. From germline, CDR1 is KGHDR and CDR2 SFDVKD. The CDR3 spans 17 residues. V dropped 4 bases and J dropped 6; count of bases not matched to a gene: 12. The chain's CDR3 is CATSDPGQGTRSGELFF. The CDR3 nucleotides are TGTGCCACCAGTGACCCTGGACAGGGCACACGATCCGGGGAGCTGTTTTTT.

The chain joins TRBV4-1 to TRBJ2-3; 9 nucleotides align to TRBD2. V shed 6 bases and J 5 bases; nucleotides not matched to a gene: 15. This CDR3 has 17 residues. The germline CDR1 and CDR2 sequences are MGHRA and YSYEKL. The CDR3 DNA sequence: TGCGCCAGCAGTCGTGACGGGGCGGGAGGGGAGATAGATACGCAGTATTTT. It yields the protein CASSRDGAGGEIDTQYF.

The rearrangement uses TRBV21-1 and TRBJ2-7; TRBD1, as called in the table, went unchecked against the DNA. TRBV21-1 is a recognized pseudogene. This CDR3 spans 16 amino acids. The chain's CDR3 is CASSRGPRDRGYEQYF. Written as DNA, the CDR3 is TGTGCCAGCAGCCGGGGACCTAGGGACAGGGGCTACGAGCAGTACTTC.

The CDR3 reads CASSGTSGGPQHF. CDR3 nucleotides: TGTGCCAGCAGTGGGACGTCAGGGGGTCCCCAGCATTTT. The J gene is TRBJ1-5, the V gene TRBV6-2 or TRBV6-3, with 7 positions matching TRBD1. The CDR3 is made up of 13 amino acids. Germline CDR1 MNHEY, CDR2 SVGEGT. Germline trimming cut 5 bases from V and 10 bases from J; bases unmatched to any gene: 8.

CDR3 protein: CSVLTENYGYTF. As DNA, the CDR3 is TGCAGCGTTCTAACTGAGAATTATGGCTACACCTTC. The rearrangement joins TRBV29-1 to TRBJ1-2; the D is unclear. This CDR3 comprises 12 residues. Trimming left V 5 bases short and J 5 bases short, with 12 bases between. Germline CDR1 SQVTM, CDR2 ANQGSEA.

The chain combines TRBV11-3 with TRBJ2-2, with 12 bases lining up with TRBD2. The CDR3 has 17 amino acids. The V and J ends lost 4 bases and 2 bases, in that order; junction bases with no gene match: 5. From germline, CDR1 is SGHNT and CDR2 YENEEA. CDR3 DNA: TGTGCCAGCAGCTCCGGACTAGCGGGGATAAACACCGGGGAGCTGTTTTTT. Protein sequence: CASSSGLAGINTGELFF. Filled out from reference TRBV11-3 and TRBJ2-2, the complete variable domain reads EAGVVQSPRYKIIEKKQPVAFWCNPISGHNTLYWYLQNLGQGPELLIRYENEEAVDDSQLPKDRFSAERLKGVDSTLKIQPAELGDSAVYLCASSSGLAGINTGELFFGEGSRLTVL.

The rearrangement joins TRBV19 to TRBJ2-3; a weak D match, TRBD2 (5 bases). Trimming took off 7 bases at V and 12 bases at J, with 14 bases between the two ends. Looked up from germline, CDR1 is LNHDA and CDR2 is SQIVND (reference sequence). The CDR3 sequence is 11 residues long. In DNA, the CDR3 is TGTGCCAGTATGAGGTCGGGAATTCAGTATTTT. It specifies CASMRSGIQYF.

The rearrangement links TRBV28 to TRBJ1-3; D gene unclear. The CDR3 has 14 residues. The germline gives CDR1 MDHEN, CDR2 SYDVKM. With 6 bases removed from V and 4 bases from J, the gap between germline ends came to 13 bases. The CDR3 spells CASRNSGSGNTIYF. DNA for the CDR3: TGTGCCAGCAGGAATTCCGGGTCCGGAAACACCATATATTTT.

The chain has TRBV2 and TRBJ2-7, with 8 bases aligning to TRBD2. The V gene's germline CDR1 is SNHLY and CDR2 FYNNEI. J gave up 0 bases and V 6 bases, and 4 bases lay outside the gene matches. CDR3 length: 14 amino acids. Written as DNA, the CDR3 is TGTGCCAGCAGGGGAACTAGCGGCTCCTACGAGCAGTACTTC. This codes for CASRGTSGSYEQYF.

This chain uses TRBV28 with TRBJ1-2; weak D call: TRBD1 (6 bases). Trimming removed 6 bases from V and 2 bases from J, with 16 bases in between. The CDR3 runs to 15 residues. CDR1 and CDR2 from the germline V gene are MDHEN and SYDVKM. The CDR3 nucleotides read TGTGCCAGCAGGGGAGACAGGCTTCTAAACTATGGCTACACCTTC. Translating gives CASRGDRLLNYGYTF.

The chain joins TRBV19 to TRBJ2-7; tentatively, D is TRBD2 (5 bases). Trimming left V 2 bases short and J 3 bases short, with 14 bases between. This CDR3 is built from 15 residues. Germline CDR1 LNHDA, CDR2 SQIVND (reference sequence). CDR3 nucleotides: TGTGCCAGTAGTATAACCGGAGACTATTACTACGAGCAGTACTTC. Protein product: CASSITGDYYYEQYF. Variable domain in full (rest from reference TRBV19 and TRBJ2-7): DGGITQSPKYLFRKEGQNVTLSCEQNLNHDAMYWYRQDPGQGLRLIYYSQIVNDFQKGDIAEGYSVSREKKESFPLTVTSAQKNPTAFYLCASSITGDYYYEQYFGPGTRLTVT.

The chain joins TRBV6-5 to TRBJ2-2, with 7 bases fitting TRBD2. This CDR3 has 14 residues. Germline values: CDR1 MNHEY, CDR2 SVGAGI. J gave up 8 bases and V 6 bases, and 9 bases lay outside the gene matches. The CDR3 DNA is TGTGCCAGCAGGGGAGTCGGCGGGGGTGGGGAGCTGTTTTTT. Its translation is CASRGVGGGGELFF.

This rearrangement joins TRBV5-6 to TRBJ2-2; 9 bases are a match to TRBD2. Germline V lookup: CDR1 SGHDT, CDR2 YYEEEE. This CDR3 region has 15 residues. V dropped 2 bases and J dropped 6; count of bases not matched to a gene: 5. Here the CDR3 DNA reads TGTGCCAGCAGCTTTACCGGGACTAGCCCCGGGGAGCTGTTTTTT. Protein: CASSFTGTSPGELFF.

The chain uses TRBV19 and TRBJ2-3; 7 nucleotides line up with TRBD2. Germline loops: CDR1 LNHDA, CDR2 SQIVND (reference sequence). CDR3 length: 13 amino acids. Germline trimming cut 8 bases from V and 2 bases from J; bases unmatched to any gene: 4. CDR3 sequence: CASRTSFTDTQYF. The CDR3 DNA reads TGTGCCAGTCGGACTAGTTTCACAGATACGCAGTATTTT.

This CDR3 reads CAWRGQPGQPQHF. For the CDR3, the DNA is TGTGCCTGGAGGGGACAGCCCGGTCAGCCCCAGCATTTT. V usage is TRBV30 and J usage is TRBJ1-5; 7 nucleotides match TRBD1. CDR3 length: 13 residues. The ends lost 3 bases at V and 6 bases at J; junction bases unmatched: 5. Germline-derived CDR1 and CDR2 are GTSNPN and SVGIG (reference sequence).

This clone has only one observation. This chain uses TRBV6-2 or TRBV6-3 with TRBJ2-1; D is unresolved. The germline gives CDR1 MNHEY, CDR2 SVGEGT. CDR3 length: 14 amino acids. V lost 5 bases and J lost 6, with 14 bases in between. The CDR3 spells CASSDLPAANEQFF. The DNA of the CDR3 is TGTGCCAGCAGTGATCTCCCGGCGGCCAATGAGCAGTTCTTC.

This clone was counted a few times. The chain is built from TRBV2 and TRBJ1-3, with no clear D. Germline CDR1 SNHLY, CDR2 FYNNEI. There are 15 residues in the CDR3. Trimming took 5 bases from V and 1 from J, leaving 12 bases between them. The CDR3 reads CASSPSEGSGNTIYF. The CDR3 coding sequence is TGTGCCAGCAGTCCGTCAGAGGGTTCTGGAAACACCATATATTTT.

The chain recombines TRBV7-9 with TRBJ2-1; D uncertain. CDR3 length equals 12 residues. The germline V gene encodes CDR1 SEHNR and CDR2 FQNEAQ (reference sequence). Trimming took 2 bases from V and 4 from J, leaving 3 bases between them. CDR3 sequence: CASSLSYNEQFF. As DNA, the CDR3 is TGTGCCAGCAGCTTATCTTACAATGAGCAGTTCTTC. Combining the CDR3 with reference TRBV7-9 and TRBJ2-1 gives the whole variable domain DTGVSQNPRHKITKRGQNVTFRCDPISEHNRLYWYRQTLGQGPEFLTYFQNEAQLEKSRLLSDRFSAERPKGSFSTLEIQRTEQGDSAMYLCASSLSYNEQFFGPGTRLTVL.

The chain has TRBV27 and TRBJ2-2, with D perhaps matching TRBD2 (5 bases). CDR3 length equals 13 residues. Trimming left V 7 bases short and J 6 bases short, with 12 bases between. Germline loops: CDR1 MNHEY, CDR2 SMNVEV (reference sequence). The CDR3 DNA sequence: TGTGCCAGCAACCCGGGGTTGCCCGGGGAGCTGTTTTTT. This gives the protein CASNPGLPGELFF.

This clone was detected a few times. V gene TRBV9 combines with J gene TRBJ2-5; 13 bases align to TRBD2. CDR1 is SGDLS, CDR2 YYNGEE, per germline. Trimming cost V 5 bases and J 2 bases; bases outside gene matches: 6. The CDR3 length is 16 residues. The CDR3 nucleotides read TGTGCCAGCAGTCCGCCGGGACTAGCGGGGCAAGAGACCCAGTACTTC. Its translation: CASSPPGLAGQETQYF.

V is TRBV5-1 and J is TRBJ2-3; 9 nucleotides line up with TRBD2. Per germline, CDR1 SGHRS and CDR2 YFSETQ. Trimming at V came to 5 bases and at J to 2 bases, leaving 18 bases not matched to a gene. The CDR3 extends over 19 amino acids. The CDR3 is CASRRSRGLSGGITDTQYF. In DNA, the CDR3 is TGCGCCAGCAGGAGGTCGAGGGGACTCAGCGGGGGGATCACAGATACGCAGTATTTT.

This chain links TRBV20-1 with TRBJ2-1; D unclear. The V end lost 0 bases, the J end lost 12 bases, and 9 bases lay between the germline ends. Germline CDR1 is DFQATT and CDR2 is SNEGSKA (reference sequence). The CDR3 is 11 amino acids. CDR3 sequence (DNA): TGCAGTGCTAGAGATCAGCCAGGGCAGTTCTTC. Amino acid sequence: CSARDQPGQFF.

About this clone itself: Other nucleotide sequences in the sample specify the same CDR3. The genes are TRBV12-3 or TRBV12-4 and TRBJ2-7; the D gene is possibly TRBD2 (6 bases). The CDR3 covers 13 residues. Trimming took off 6 bases at V and 1 base at J, with 10 bases between the two ends. The DNA for the CDR3 is TGTGCCAGCAGACTAGCTGGATCCTACGAGCAGTACTTC. This translates into CASRLAGSYEQYF.

The chain carries TRBV24-1 and TRBJ2-3; 10 bases are a match to TRBD1. This CDR3 is built from 15 residues. Germline CDR1 is KGHDR and CDR2 is SFDVKD. Unmatched junction bases numbered 4, after V lost 4 bases and J lost 4 bases. CDR3 sequence (DNA): TGTGCCACCAGTGACTTGACAGGGGGCGCAGATACGCAGTATTTT. It codes for CATSDLTGGADTQYF.

V usage is TRBV6-5 and J usage is TRBJ2-7, with TRBD1 matching over 10 bases. The germline V gene has CDR1 MNHEY and CDR2 SVGAGI. Trimming at V came to 7 bases and at J to 0 bases, leaving 6 bases not matched to a gene. The CDR3 is 15 residues long. CDR3 nucleotides: TGTGCCAGCACCCCGGACAGGGGGAACTCCTACGAGCAGTACTTC. Its protein product is CASTPDRGNSYEQYF.

In this sample, this clone turned up a few times. The CDR3 loop reads CASSLLFGGEQFF. The CDR3, as DNA: TGTGCCAGCAGCTTGCTATTTGGGGGGGAGCAGTTCTTC. The chain links TRBV7-9 to TRBJ2-1, with a weak D call TRBD2 (6 bases). This CDR3 contains 13 residues. Trimming removed 3 bases from V and 10 bases from J, with 13 bases in between. Germline CDR1 reads SEHNR; CDR2 reads FQNEAQ (reference sequence).

The genes are TRBV6-2 or TRBV6-3 and TRBJ2-1, with TRBD1 matching over 7 bases. The CDR3 sequence is 15 residues long. V trimming: 2 bases; J trimming: 4 bases; junction bases outside the gene matches: 5. Germline V gene data show CDR1 as MNHEY and CDR2 as SVGEGT. CDR3 loop: CASSYQGQPYNEQFF. The CDR3 DNA is TGTGCCAGCAGTTACCAGGGACAGCCTTACAATGAGCAGTTCTTC.

The CDR3 here is CATKLRTSGSRSDTQYF. In DNA form, the CDR3 reads TGTGCCACCAAGCTCCGGACTAGCGGGAGTCGTTCAGATACGCAGTATTTT. The chain is built from TRBV19 and TRBJ2-3, with 13 bases aligning to TRBD2. The CDR3 is 17 residues long. V lost 10 bases to trimming and J lost 4 bases; unmatched junction nucleotides: 14. Germline lookup yields CDR1 LNHDA and CDR2 SQIVND (reference sequence).

The V call is TRBV7-9, the J call TRBJ1-3, with 7 positions matching TRBD1. CDR3 length: 15 amino acids. The V gene's germline CDR1 is SEHNR and CDR2 FQNEAQ (reference sequence). The ends lost 3 bases at V and 0 bases at J; junction bases unmatched: 2. CDR3 nucleotides: TGTGCCAGCAGCTTGGGACAGAGCTCTGGAAACACCATATATTTT. Translating gives CASSLGQSSGNTIYF.